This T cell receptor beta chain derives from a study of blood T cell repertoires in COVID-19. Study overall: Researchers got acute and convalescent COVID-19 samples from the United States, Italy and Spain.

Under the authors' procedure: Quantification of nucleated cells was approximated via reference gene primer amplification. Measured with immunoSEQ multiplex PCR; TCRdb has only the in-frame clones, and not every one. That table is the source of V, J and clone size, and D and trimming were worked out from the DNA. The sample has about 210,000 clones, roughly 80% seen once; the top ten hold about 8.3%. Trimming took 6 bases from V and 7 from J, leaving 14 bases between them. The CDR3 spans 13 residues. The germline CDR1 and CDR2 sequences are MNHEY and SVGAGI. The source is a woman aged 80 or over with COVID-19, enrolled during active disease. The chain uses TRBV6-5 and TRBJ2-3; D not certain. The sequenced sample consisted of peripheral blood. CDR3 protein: CASSAASPNTQYF. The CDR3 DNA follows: TGTGCCAGCAGCGCTGCGTCCCCGAATACGCAGTATTTT.